This TCR beta chain was captured in a study of high-grade serous ovarian cancer treatment subgroups. Study-wide findings and caveats: Repertoire analysis covered CDR3 alone, not CDR1 or CDR2.

Repertoires were generated with immunoSEQ multiplex PCR, while TCRdb's copy carries only in-frame clones and drops some. The table records approximately 2,600 clones, around 79% of them present only once. With V trimmed by 3 bases and J by 6 bases, 11 bases remained unmatched. The CDR3 spans 15 residues. Per the germline V gene, CDR1 is SGDLS and CDR2 is YYNGEE. Tumor samples were taken before definitive surgery or chemotherapy. Concerning this clone: The target antigen is unknown.

What was sequenced was tumor tissue. This chain links TRBV9 with TRBJ1-2; the match to TRBD1 covers 7 bases. This sequence was found in a human donor with high-grade serous ovarian cancer. CDR3 in amino acids: CASSAAGDSYDGYTF. The DNA for the CDR3 is TGTGCCAGCAGCGCGGCCGGGGACAGTTACGATGGCTACACCTTC. The complete variable domain, with remaining parts taken from reference TRBV9 and TRBJ1-2, reads DSGVTQTPKHLITATGQRVTLRCSPRSGDLSVYWYQQSLDQGLQFLIQYYNGEERAKGNILERFSAQQFPDLHSELNLSSLELGDSALYFCASSAAGDSYDGYTFGSGTRLTVV.